This entry describes one T cell receptor beta chain. Germline CDR1 reads MDHEN; CDR2 reads SYDVKM. Germline trimming cut 7 bases from V and 0 bases from J; bases unmatched to any gene: 14. This CDR3 has 18 amino acids. The sample originates from a study of blood T cell repertoires in COVID-19. Libraries were prepared by immunoSEQ multiplex PCR; TCRdb keeps only in-frame clonotypes and omits some of them. The table includes around 100,000 clones, roughly 70% detected once. Specimen: peripheral blood. This clonotype was obtained from a man between 70 and 80 years old with COVID-19, enrolled during active disease. V is TRBV28 and J is TRBJ2-7, with 11 bases identical to TRBD2. CDR3 in amino acids: CASTAAGLAGGSSYEQYF. The CDR3 nucleotides are TGTGCCAGCACCGCGGCCGGGCTAGCGGGAGGTAGCTCCTACGAGCAGTACTTC. The full variable domain, its missing parts supplied by reference TRBV28 and TRBJ2-7, is DVKVTQSSRYLVKRTGEKVFLECVQDMDHENMFWYRQDPGLGLRLIYFSYDVKMKEKGDIPEGYSVSREKKERFSLILESASTNQTSMYLCASTAAGLAGGSSYEQYFGPGTRLTVT.